This T cell receptor (beta chain) was profiled in a study of molecular identifiers for immune sequencing clone quantification. Making the bulk TCR libraries relied on previously described methods and listed TCR primers. TCRdb re-derived calls from the PCR reads in MiXCR, one entry per CDR3 protein. Of 62,000 or so distinct CDR3 sequences listed, roughly 18% were seen once; the top ten hold about 1.5%. This CDR3 contains 13 residues. CDR1 is LNHDA and CDR2 is SQIVND in the germline V gene (reference sequence). V was pared by 3 bases and J by 10 bases, with 12 bases between. On this clonotype itself: A much more abundant neighbour one base away suggests this may be a read error.

The source of this sequence is a human donor in good health. Some libraries in this study had Jurkat cell RNA spiked in. Sequenced material: naive CD8+ T cells from blood, with Jurkat cell RNA spiked in. Subset in this sample: FACS-sorted CD8+CD4-CCR7+CD45RA+ naive T cells. The gene calls are TRBV19 and TRBJ1-4; no firm D call. CDR3 DNA sequence: TGTGCCAGTAGTATGGACCTTTCTGGAAAACTGTTTTTT. Its translation: CASSMDLSGKLFF.